A selection of T cell receptor beta chains follows, all from one sample in a study of blood T cell repertoires in COVID-19. Measured with immunoSEQ multiplex PCR; TCRdb has only the in-frame clones, and not every one. The sample lists 200,000 or so clones, roughly nine tenths seen once, with roughly 2% in the top ten. The source material was peripheral blood. The receptors stem from a man between 65 and 85 years old with active or convalescent COVID-19. The CDR3 runs from the conserved cysteine through the conserved F or W. The D gene is left open where the match is weak. The size of a clone is reported for some rows only, either as once, few or many, or as a class for expanded clones.

TRBV6-5	TRBJ2-1	once	NA	CASRLGQWNEQFF	TGTGCCAGCAGGCTCGGACAATGGAATGAGCAGTTCTTC
TRBV2	TRBJ2-1	NA	TRBD2	CASSATSSGEQFF	TGTGCCAGCAGTGCGACTAGCTCTGGAGAGCAGTTCTTC
TRBV15	TRBJ1-6	NA	NA	CATSPLSHSPLHF	TGTGCCACCAGCCCTCTTAGCCATTCACCCCTCCACTTT
TRBV5-4	TRBJ2-7	once	TRBD1	CASSLEGGLGEQYF	TGTGCCAGCAGCTTGGAAGGGGGCCTGGGCGAGCAGTACTTC
TRBV11-2	TRBJ2-2	NA	NA	CASSRRRDGNTGELFF	TGTGCCAGCAGCCGGCGGAGGGACGGAAACACCGGGGAGCTGTTTTTT
TRBV19	TRBJ2-7	NA	TRBD2	CASSILTGTSYEQYF	TGTGCCAGTAGTATATTGACCGGGACTAGCTACGAGCAGTACTTC
TRBV28	TRBJ2-1	NA	TRBD2	CASTWPSGFNEQFF	TGTGCCAGCACTTGGCCTAGCGGGTTCAATGAGCAGTTCTTC
TRBV3-1/TRBV3-2	TRBJ1-1	NA	NA	CASSSSDGGFEAFF	TGTGCCAGCAGCAGCTCGGACGGAGGTTTTGAAGCTTTCTTT
TRBV5-6	TRBJ1-1	NA	NA	CASSFGVRWITEAFF	TGTGCCAGCAGCTTCGGGGTACGTTGGATAACTGAAGCTTTCTTT
TRBV15	TRBJ1-1	once	NA	CATSRDVAPGTEAFF	TGTGCCACCAGCAGAGATGTGGCCCCGGGCACTGAAGCTTTCTTT
TRBV27	TRBJ2-7	many	TRBD1	CASSLSIGTGALISYEQYF	TGTGCCAGCAGTTTATCGATTGGGACAGGGGCCCTTATCTCCTACGAGCAGTACTTC
TRBV6-5	TRBJ2-7	NA	TRBD2	CASSPWASGGYEQYF	TGTGCCAGCAGCCCGTGGGCTAGCGGGGGGTACGAGCAGTACTTC